This entry lists 12 T cell receptor beta chains sequenced from one sample in a study of siplizumab effects on memory and regulatory T cells. Profiled with immunoSEQ multiplex PCR; TCRdb holds only in-frame clones, not every one. The sample shows more than 85,000 clones, about 90% of them seen only once. The sequenced sample was Tregs sorted from blood. These receptor sequences come from a human donor in good health.

V and J are TRBV29-1 and TRBJ1-1, with 8 bases that match TRBD1. Germline CDR1 is SQVTM and CDR2 is ANQGSEA. Trimming cost V 5 bases and J 1 base; bases outside gene matches: 6. This CDR3 has 14 residues. CDR3 amino acids: CSVRGQGKNTEAFF. As DNA, the CDR3 is TGCAGCGTTCGAGGACAGGGTAAGAACACTGAAGCTTTCTTT.

The CDR3 loop reads CATSVASGSYEQYF. As DNA, the CDR3 is TGTGCCACCAGCGTCGCTAGCGGGAGTTACGAGCAGTACTTC. The chain links TRBV15 to TRBJ2-7, with 10 nucleotides matching TRBD2. The V gene's germline CDR1 is LNHNV and CDR2 YYDKDF (reference sequence). The CDR3 length is 14 residues. After removal of 5 bases from V and 4 bases from J, the junction contained 5 bases not matched to a gene.

The J gene is TRBJ2-1, the V gene TRBV5-4, with TRBD1 matching 9 bases. With 4 bases clipped from V and 0 bases from J, the junction kept 2 bases outside the gene matches. Germline CDR1 SGHNT, CDR2 YYREEE (reference sequence). The CDR3 consists of 15 residues. CDR3 residues: CASSPTGGSYNEQFF. The CDR3 DNA reads TGTGCCAGCAGCCCGACAGGGGGCTCCTACAATGAGCAGTTCTTC.

The chain joins TRBV2 to TRBJ2-5; D is perhaps TRBD1 (7 bases). The germline V and J ends were trimmed by 4 bases and 5 bases, with 8 bases remaining between them. Germline V gene sequence: CDR1 SNHLY, CDR2 FYNNEI. The CDR3 spans 12 residues. CDR3 sequence: CASSAGGETQYF. DNA of the CDR3: TGTGCCAGCAGTGCAGGGGGGGAGACCCAGTACTTC.

This clone was seen once. V is TRBV29-1 and J is TRBJ2-5; 12 bases line up with TRBD2. Losses at the gene ends were 4 bases for V and 1 base for J; bases not matched to a gene: 4. Germline V gives CDR1 SQVTM, CDR2 ANQGSEA. The CDR3 extends over 15 amino acids. CDR3 in DNA: TGCAGCGTTGGCCTAGCGGGAGGGATCCAAGAGACCCAGTACTTC. This codes for CSVGLAGGIQETQYF.

The V and J genes are TRBV7-9 and TRBJ1-2; the D is unclear. In germline, CDR1 is SEHNR, CDR2 FQNEAQ (reference sequence). V was pared by 0 bases and J by 10 bases, with 9 bases between. The CDR3 is 12 amino acids. The CDR3 nucleotides are TGTGCCAGCAGCTTAGCAGCGGACCCCTACACCTTC. This codes for CASSLAADPYTF.

This clone is a singleton in its sample. J is TRBJ2-3 and V is TRBV29-1, with 11 bases matching TRBD2. Per the germline V gene, CDR1 is SQVTM and CDR2 is ANQGSEA. CDR3 length: 15 amino acids. V trimming: 0 bases; J trimming: 6 bases; junction bases outside the gene matches: 5. CDR3 sequence reads: CSVEDASGRWDTQYF. The CDR3 DNA sequence: TGCAGCGTTGAAGATGCTAGCGGGAGGTGGGATACGCAGTATTTT.

The chain employs TRBV10-3 and TRBJ2-5, with 14 nucleotides matching TRBD2. This CDR3 spans 16 amino acids. In germline, CDR1 is ENHRY, CDR2 SYGVKD. After removal of 2 bases from V and 1 base from J, the junction contained 0 bases not matched to a gene. Here the CDR3 DNA reads TGTGCCATCAGTGAGGGACTAGCGGGAGGCCAAGAGACCCAGTACTTC. Protein: CAISEGLAGGQETQYF.

The V call is TRBV5-1, the J call TRBJ2-3, with 8 positions matching TRBD2. Per the germline V gene, CDR1 is SGHRS and CDR2 is YFSETQ. The V and J ends lost 4 bases and 7 bases, in that order; junction bases with no gene match: 17. The CDR3 consists of 17 residues. This chain's CDR3 is CASSPGLTGGPPNTQYF. The CDR3 region has the DNA TGCGCCAGCAGCCCCGGTCTTACGGGAGGGCCTCCGAATACGCAGTATTTT.

The genes are TRBV7-2 and TRBJ2-5, with 11 bases lining up with TRBD2. Trimming removed 5 bases from V and 11 bases from J; junction bases left unmatched: 19. Germline CDR1 and CDR2: SGHTA and FQGNSA. This CDR3 has 17 residues. The CDR3 sequence: CASSPRTSGQARASQYF. The DNA for the CDR3 is TGTGCCAGCAGCCCTCGGACTAGCGGGCAAGCCAGGGCTTCTCAGTACTTC.

The chain joins TRBV5-1 to TRBJ2-7; D possibly uses TRBD1 or TRBD2 (5 bases each). CDR1 is SGHRS, CDR2 YFSETQ, per germline. The CDR3 runs 14 residues. The germline V and J ends were trimmed by 4 bases and 0 bases, with 11 bases remaining between them. The CDR3, as DNA: TGCGCCAGCAGCGTCCGGGACCCCTCCTACGAGCAGTACTTC. The encoded protein is CASSVRDPSYEQYF.

This clone has a handful of counts. V and J are TRBV29-1 and TRBJ1-2, with a possible D match to TRBD1 (5 bases). Germline CDR1 and CDR2: SQVTM and ANQGSEA. This CDR3 is built from 16 residues. The ends were cut back, 1 base at V and 7 bases at J, with 22 bases in the middle. The DNA of the CDR3 is TGCAGCGTTGAAGGTGGGAGAGCAGGGCAATTAGGTGGCTACACCTTC. Translated, it gives CSVEGGRAGQLGGYTF. Combining the CDR3 with reference TRBV29-1 and TRBJ1-2 gives the whole variable domain SAVISQKPSRDICQRGTSLTIQCQVDSQVTMMFWYRQQPGQSLTLIATANQGSEATYESGFVIDKFPISRPNLTFSTLTVSNMSPEDSSIYLCSVEGGRAGQLGGYTFGSGTRLTVV.